This TCR beta chain comes out of a study of sequential checkpoint blockade in melanoma. On the study more broadly: Patients were randomized 1:1 to nivolumab-then-ipilimumab or ipilimumab-then-nivolumab first-line.

About this clone: Its matching antigen is unknown.

Findings of the study overall: Clinical benefit was about 30 times likelier when tumor T-cell fraction and clonality increased.

Treatment given: randomized to nivolumab then ipilimumab (arm A) or the reverse (arm B). Patients had received no earlier DNA-damaging chemotherapy. TCRdb's copy holds only in-frame clones and misses some; the assay was immunoSEQ multiplex PCR. Of about 5,100 clones listed, about 24% were seen once; the top ten hold 30%. This specimen consisted of tumor tissue (inferred from file names), obtained from a patient given nivolumab and ipilimumab in sequence. The TCR originated in a human donor with melanoma.

This CDR3 is CASSREPPTGWNTEAFF. Written as DNA, the CDR3 is TGCGCCAGCAGCCGCGAGCCCCCCACAGGGTGGAACACTGAAGCTTTCTTT. The chain couples TRBV23-1 to TRBJ1-1, with D perhaps matching TRBD1 (6 bases). Being an ORF, TRBV23-1 has a function that is uncertain. The V gene lost 6 bases and the J gene lost 1 base, with 21 bases spanning the gap. CDR3 length: 17 residues.